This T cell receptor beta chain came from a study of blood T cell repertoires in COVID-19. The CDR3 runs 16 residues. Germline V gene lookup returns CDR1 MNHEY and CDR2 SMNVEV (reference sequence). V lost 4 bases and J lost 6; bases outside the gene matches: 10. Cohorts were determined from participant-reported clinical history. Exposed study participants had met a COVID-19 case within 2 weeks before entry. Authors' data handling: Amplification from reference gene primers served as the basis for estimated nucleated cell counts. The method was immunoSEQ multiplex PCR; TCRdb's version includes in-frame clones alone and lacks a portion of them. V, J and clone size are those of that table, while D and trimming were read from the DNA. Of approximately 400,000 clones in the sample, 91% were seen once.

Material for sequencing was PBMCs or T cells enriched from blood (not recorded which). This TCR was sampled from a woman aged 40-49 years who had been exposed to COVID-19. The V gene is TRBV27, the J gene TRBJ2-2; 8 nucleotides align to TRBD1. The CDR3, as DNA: TGTGCCAGCAGTTCCGGTACAGGGGGGTGGGCCGGGGAGCTGTTTTTT. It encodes CASSSGTGGWAGELFF.